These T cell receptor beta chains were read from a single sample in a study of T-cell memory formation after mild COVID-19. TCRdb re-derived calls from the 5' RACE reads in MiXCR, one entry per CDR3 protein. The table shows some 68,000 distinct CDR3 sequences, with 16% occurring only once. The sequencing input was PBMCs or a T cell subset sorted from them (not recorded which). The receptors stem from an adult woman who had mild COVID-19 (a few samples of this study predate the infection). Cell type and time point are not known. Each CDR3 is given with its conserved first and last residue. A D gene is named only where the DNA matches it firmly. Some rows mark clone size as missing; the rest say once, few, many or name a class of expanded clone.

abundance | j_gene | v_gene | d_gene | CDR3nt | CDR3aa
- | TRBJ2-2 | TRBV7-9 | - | TGTGCCAGCAGCTTCCCTGTGGGGGAGCTGTTTTTT | CASSFPVGELFF
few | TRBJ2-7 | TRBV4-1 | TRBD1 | TGCGCCAGCAGCCAAGTATCAACAGGGGTGAACTCCTACGAGCAGTACTTC | CASSQVSTGVNSYEQYF
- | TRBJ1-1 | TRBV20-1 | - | TGCAGTGCCCCCCAAACAGGGCTAAACACTGAAGCTTTCTTT | CSAPQTGLNTEAFF
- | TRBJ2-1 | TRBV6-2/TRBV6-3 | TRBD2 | TGTGCCAGCAGTTACCCGGGACTAGCCGAGCAGTTCTTC | CASSYPGLAEQFF
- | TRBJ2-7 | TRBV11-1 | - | TGTGCCAGCAGCTTATGGGCTAGAGGAGCCTACGAGCAGTACTTC | CASSLWARGAYEQYF
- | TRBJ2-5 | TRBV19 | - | TGTGCCAGTACCATCTCGGGGGGCAGGGTAGAGACCCAGTACTTC | CASTISGGRVETQYF
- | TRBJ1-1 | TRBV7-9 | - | TGTGCCAGCAGCCCTCCCCTAAGCACTGAAGCTTTCTTT | CASSPPLSTEAFF
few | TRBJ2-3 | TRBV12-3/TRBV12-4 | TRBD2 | TGTGCCAGCAGTGCGTCGACTAGCGGGAGTATAGATACGCAGTATTTT | CASSASTSGSIDTQYF
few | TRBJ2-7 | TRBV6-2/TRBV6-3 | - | TGTGCCAGCAGTTACCCGGGCTACGAGCAGTACTTC | CASSYPGYEQYF
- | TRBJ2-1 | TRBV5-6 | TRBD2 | TGTGCCAGCAGCTTCCGGGCGGGAGGGAATGAGCAGTTCTTC | CASSFRAGGNEQFF
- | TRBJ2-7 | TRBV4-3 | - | TGCGCCAGCAGCCAGGGTTATGGTACAGGCGAGCAGTACTTC | CASSQGYGTGEQYF
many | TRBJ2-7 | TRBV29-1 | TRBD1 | TGCAGCGCTGGCGGCGGGACAGGGGCCTACGAGCAGTACTTC | CSAGGGTGAYEQYF
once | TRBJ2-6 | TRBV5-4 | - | TGTGCCAGCTGTACGAGTCTGGAGGCCAACGTCCTGACTTTC | CASCTSLEANVLTF
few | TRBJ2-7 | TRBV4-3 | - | TGCGCCAGCAGCCAAGGTCGGGACCCCTCCTACGAGCAGTACTTC | CASSQGRDPSYEQYF
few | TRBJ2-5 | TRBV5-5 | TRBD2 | TGTGCCAGCAGCGAAGCGGGGGATCAAGAGACCCAGTACTTC | CASSEAGDQETQYF
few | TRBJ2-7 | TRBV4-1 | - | TGCGCCAGCAGCCATAGACAGGCAAGCTCCTACGAGCAGTACTTC | CASSHRQASSYEQYF
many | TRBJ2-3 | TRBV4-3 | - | TGCGCCAGCAGCCAAGATTGGGTGGGCGAGACGACAGATACGCAGTATTTT | CASSQDWVGETTDTQYF
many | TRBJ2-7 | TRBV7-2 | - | TGTGCCAGCAGCGTTTCCTACGAGCAGTACTTC | CASSVSYEQYF
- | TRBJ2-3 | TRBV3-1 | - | TGTGCCAGCAGCCCGATGGAGGGGGGCACAGATACGCAGTATTTT | CASSPMEGGTDTQYF
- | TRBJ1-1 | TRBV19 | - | TGTGCCAGTACCCGGACTGCGATGAACACTGAAGCTTTCTTT | CASTRTAMNTEAFF
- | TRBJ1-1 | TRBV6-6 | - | TGTGCCAGCATTCCTCGAGGGGGCACTGAAGCTTTCTTT | CASIPRGGTEAFF
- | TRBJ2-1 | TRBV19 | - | TGTGCCAGTAGTATAGACCCATCCCAGCAGTTCTTC | CASSIDPSQQFF
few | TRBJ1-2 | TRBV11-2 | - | TGTGCCAGCAGCTTAATGGGGACTGACTATGGCTACACCTTC | CASSLMGTDYGYTF
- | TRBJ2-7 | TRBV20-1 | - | TGCAGTGCTAGTCTGACAGACTACGAGCAGTACTTC | CSASLTDYEQYF
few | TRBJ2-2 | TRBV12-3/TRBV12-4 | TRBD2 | TGTGCCAGCAGGCTATCAGCGGGGACGAACACCGGGGAGCTGTTTTTT | CASRLSAGTNTGELFF
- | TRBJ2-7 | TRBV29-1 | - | TGCAGCGTAGGTAGATCCGGGGACAGCGGGCCCTACGAGCAGTACTTC | CSVGRSGDSGPYEQYF
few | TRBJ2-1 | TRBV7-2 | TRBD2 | TGTGCCAGCAGCTCCGCACTAGCGGCCGCCCTTAATGAGCAGTTCTTC | CASSSALAAALNEQFF
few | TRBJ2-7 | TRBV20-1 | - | TGCAGTGCTAGAGATCTCAAAGCTAGCTACGAGCAGTACTTC | CSARDLKASYEQYF
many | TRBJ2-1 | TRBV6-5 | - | TGTGCCAGCAGTTACTCCGGAAATGAGCAGTTCTTC | CASSYSGNEQFF
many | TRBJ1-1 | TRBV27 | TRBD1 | TGTGCCAGCAGTATAACAGGGGTAACTGAAGCTTTCTTT | CASSITGVTEAFF
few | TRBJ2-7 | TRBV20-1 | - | TGCAGTGCTAGTCCCGGGGACGGAGCCTACGAGCAGTACTTC | CSASPGDGAYEQYF
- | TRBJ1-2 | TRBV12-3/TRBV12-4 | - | TGTGCCAGCAGTTTAGGTGACAGTGGTAACTATGGCTACACCTTC | CASSLGDSGNYGYTF
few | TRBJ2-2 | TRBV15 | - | TGTGCCACCAGCAGAGAGTCGTCGGCCGGGGAGCTGTTTTTT | CATSRESSAGELFF
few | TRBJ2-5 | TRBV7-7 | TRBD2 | TGTGCTAGCAGCTTAGATCCTAGCGGAAAAGAGACCCAGTACTTC | CASSLDPSGKETQYF
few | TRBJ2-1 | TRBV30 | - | TGTGCCTGGAGTGTATACAGTCGCTCCTACAATGAGCAGTTCTTC | CAWSVYSRSYNEQFF
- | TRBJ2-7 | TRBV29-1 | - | TGCAGCGTTGAAGGGACCGACTTTGCACACGAGCAGTACTTC | CSVEGTDFAHEQYF
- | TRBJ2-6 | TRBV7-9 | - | TGTGCCAGCAGCCTAACGGACTCTGGGGCCAACGTCCTGACTTTC | CASSLTDSGANVLTF
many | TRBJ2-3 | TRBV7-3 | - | TGTGCCAGCAGCTTAATGGCCAGGCCAGATACGCAGTATTTT | CASSLMARPDTQYF
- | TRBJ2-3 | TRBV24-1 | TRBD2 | TGTGCCACCAGTTCACTAGCGGAGAACACAGATACGCAGTATTTT | CATSSLAENTDTQYF
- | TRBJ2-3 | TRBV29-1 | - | TGCAGCGCCATCTCAACAGGGAACACAGATACGCAGTATTTT | CSAISTGNTDTQYF
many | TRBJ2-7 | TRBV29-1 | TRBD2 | TGCAGCGTTCCCTCAGCGGGGGGCCATCTCTACGAGCAGTACTTC | CSVPSAGGHLYEQYF